This T cell receptor beta chain was sequenced during a study of a mutant IDH1 vaccine in newly diagnosed glioma. Study as a whole: Vaccine dosing followed radiotherapy by 4-6 weeks, or accompanied temozolomide cycles. Sex among treated patients split about 62% male, 37.5% female; mean age was roughly 40 years.

This clone was detected only a few times. No antigen is known for it. Sample time point: week 5, during vaccination. Every vaccine dose comprised 300 ug of mutant IDH1 20-mer peptide plus topical imiquimod. New IDH1-mutant, ATRX-lost WHO grade 3 or 4 astrocytomas occurred in donors. CDR3 length: 15 amino acids. Trimming pared 4 bases from V and 0 bases from J, leaving 10 bases between. Germline lookup yields CDR1 SGHTA and CDR2 FQGNSA. Sequencing used immunoSEQ multiplex PCR; TCRdb keeps in-frame clones, though not all of them. There are roughly 34,000 clones in the sample; roughly 50% occur only once, and approximately 10% lies in the top ten. Whole-study findings and limits: Whatever changes occurred in top peripheral T cell clonotypes seemed unrelated to pseudoprogression.

This TCR derives from a woman aged 18-29 years with glioma. The chain links TRBV7-2 to TRBJ2-4, with D perhaps given as TRBD1 or TRBD2 (5 bases each). The material was PBMCs, obtained from a glioma patient whose treatment included an IDH1 peptide vaccine. The CDR3: CASSSGTAAKNIQYF. The CDR3 DNA sequence: TGTGCCAGCAGCTCGGGGACCGCAGCCAAAAACATTCAGTACTTC.